This passage covers 11 T cell receptor beta chains from one sample sequenced in a study of blood T cell repertoires in COVID-19. Produced via immunoSEQ multiplex PCR; TCRdb's table is partial and in-frame only. The profile shows 250,000 to 350,000 clones, approximately 87% of them singletons. The sequenced sample consisted of peripheral blood. The source of these receptors is a woman between 45 and 65 years old who had recovered from COVID-19.

The chain is built from TRBV9 and TRBJ2-5, with D possibly matching TRBD2 (6 bases). V dropped 3 bases and J dropped 2 bases, with 11 bases sitting between them. In germline, CDR1 is SGDLS, CDR2 YYNGEE. The CDR3 covers 14 residues. Written as DNA, the CDR3 is TGTGCCAGCAGCGCGGGCGGGACTCAAGAGACCCAGTACTTC. Protein: CASSAGGTQETQYF.

V gene TRBV6-5 combines with J gene TRBJ1-1; TRBD1 aligns across 9 bases. The junction had 7 bases not matched to a gene; V was cut back by 6 bases and J by 5 bases. The germline CDR1 and CDR2 sequences are MNHEY and SVGAGI. The CDR3 is 14 amino acids. In DNA form, the CDR3 reads TGTGCCAGCAGAAGGGACAGGGAAACGACTGAAGCTTTCTTT. This translates into CASRRDRETTEAFF.

The V and J genes are TRBV19 and TRBJ2-5, with a weak D call TRBD1 (6 bases). Germline V gene data show CDR1 as LNHDA and CDR2 as SQIVND (reference sequence). V was clipped by 1 base and J by 2 bases, with 11 bases between them. The CDR3 is made up of 15 amino acids. CDR3 region: CASSIGGGLQETQYF. The DNA for the CDR3 is TGTGCCAGTAGTATAGGAGGGGGTCTACAAGAGACCCAGTACTTC.

J is TRBJ1-1 and V is TRBV5-1; D perhaps matches TRBD1 (6 bases). Trimming cost V 6 bases and J 6 bases, with 24 bases left between them. The CDR3 has 16 amino acids. Germline V gene lookup returns CDR1 SGHRS and CDR2 YFSETQ. The CDR3 region has the DNA TGCGCCAGCAACTACGGAGGACAAAGGGGGATGGCTGAAGCTTTCTTT. It encodes CASNYGGQRGMAEAFF.

This sequence joins TRBV6-5 and TRBJ1-2, with TRBD1 matching over 10 bases. The CDR3 consists of 14 residues. The V gene end was trimmed by 2 bases and the J gene end by 13 bases; junction bases not matched to a gene: 10. Germline V gene data show CDR1 as MNHEY and CDR2 as SVGAGI. CDR3 bases: TGTGCCAGCAGTTACAGTCGGGACAGGGGTCTATCCACCTTC. Translation: CASSYSRDRGLSTF.

The V and J genes are TRBV14 and TRBJ2-5, with TRBD2 matching over 7 bases. The germline gives CDR1 SGHDN, CDR2 FVKESK. With V trimmed by 2 bases and J by 5 bases, 5 bases remained unmatched. The CDR3 extends over 14 amino acids. CDR3 loop: CASSQITAGETQYF. In DNA, the CDR3 is TGTGCCAGCAGCCAAATAACAGCGGGGGAGACCCAGTACTTC.

V gene TRBV12-3 or TRBV12-4 combines with J gene TRBJ1-2; D remains ambiguous. Deletions cut 1 base from V and 6 bases from J, with 9 bases between. The CDR3 is made up of 13 amino acids. This CDR3 is CASSLGPLDGYTF. CDR3 nucleotide sequence: TGTGCCAGCAGTTTAGGCCCGTTAGATGGCTACACCTTC.

The chain has TRBV9 and TRBJ2-5; 16 nucleotides agree with TRBD2. V trimming: 4 bases; J trimming: 0 bases; junction bases outside the gene matches: 6. The germline V gene has CDR1 SGDLS and CDR2 YYNGEE. The CDR3 loop spans 18 amino acids. The CDR3 sequence is CASSPGTSGGGYQETQYF. CDR3 DNA: TGTGCCAGCAGCCCCGGGACTAGCGGGGGGGGATACCAAGAGACCCAGTACTTC.

V is TRBV29-1 and J is TRBJ2-3; D might be TRBD1 (6 bases). Germline V gene sequence: CDR1 SQVTM, CDR2 ANQGSEA. The CDR3 is 13 residues long. The V and J ends lost 1 base and 3 bases respectively, with 8 bases between them. The CDR3 nucleotides are TGCAGCGTTGAAGTCCAGGGGACAGATACGCAGTATTTT. Its translation is CSVEVQGTDTQYF.

The chain combines TRBV3-1 (or the pseudogene TRBV3-2) with TRBJ2-7, with TRBD2 as a possible D gene (7 bases). Germline CDR1 LGHDT, CDR2 YNNKEL (reference sequence). The CDR3 sequence is 17 residues long. Trimming shortened V by 3 bases and J by 4 bases, and 22 bases separated the two germline ends. As DNA, the CDR3 is TGTGCCAGCAGCCAGGTAAGCCGGGGGGCCGACTCTTACGAGCAGTACTTC. It translates to CASSQVSRGADSYEQYF.

The CDR3 loop reads CASSYREPTGNTQYF. CDR3 in DNA: TGTGCCAGCAGTTATAGGGAGCCGACAGGCAATACGCAGTATTTT. The V and J genes are TRBV6-5 and TRBJ2-3; tentative D call: TRBD1 (6 bases). The germline V gene encodes CDR1 MNHEY and CDR2 SVGAGI. Trimming stripped 3 bases from V and 7 bases from J, with 17 bases between. The CDR3 runs 15 residues.